The sequence of this T cell receptor beta chain was determined in a study of T cells after yellow fever vaccination. Whole-study context: Fractions low in cell number were prepared with SMART-Seq v4 Ultra Low Input.

Researchers made TCR cDNA using 5'RACE template switching, and this step added a universal primer site and UMIs. TCRdb fed the 5' RACE reads into MiXCR, producing one record per CDR3 protein. The repertoire includes some 400,000 distinct CDR3 sequences, roughly a sixth of them detected once, and roughly a sixth sits in the top ten. The germline V gene encodes CDR1 SGHDT and CDR2 YYEEEE. CDR3 size: 16 residues. V was clipped by 6 bases and J by 2 bases; unmatched bases: 11. This clonotype turned up a few times. Its antigen is currently unknown. The study, taken as a whole, reports: There was a small share of clonotypes that showed up in both the CD4 and CD8 compartments. Most primary-vaccination clones reappeared after the booster (approximately 95% CD4, roughly 90% CD8).

The clonotype was recovered from a man aged 18 to 30 who received the YFV17D yellow fever vaccine. This specimen was PBMCs, taken before the yellow fever booster vaccination. The chain is built from TRBV5-6 and TRBJ2-3; 8 bases agree with TRBD2. This CDR3 is CASTVSAGDFTDTQYF. In nucleotides, the CDR3 is TGTGCCAGCACCGTTTCAGCGGGGGATTTCACAGATACGCAGTATTTT.